These 30 T cell receptor beta chains originate from one sample sequenced in a study of cytomegalovirus exposure and HLA in healthy donors. The PCR was carried out with 60 Vbeta primers and 13 Jbeta primers. Measured with immunoSEQ multiplex PCR; TCRdb has only the in-frame clones, and not every one. The sample has about 160,000 clones, 80% to 90% seen once. The source material was PBMCs. The receptor set was obtained from a woman aged 18-29 years in good health and CMV-seronegative.

The chain recombines TRBV27 with TRBJ1-2, with D tentatively TRBD1 (5 bases). The V end lost 2 bases, the J end lost 4 bases, and 8 bases lay between the germline ends. Germline loops: CDR1 MNHEY, CDR2 SMNVEV (reference sequence). The CDR3 is made up of 13 amino acids. CDR3 DNA: TGTGCCAGCAGTTTAGGCAGGGCCTATGGCTACACCTTC. Its translation: CASSLGRAYGYTF.

The V gene is TRBV5-6, the J gene TRBJ1-2; no clear D gene. CDR1 and CDR2 from the germline V gene are SGHDT and YYEEEE. V dropped 4 bases and J dropped 7 bases, with 17 bases sitting between them. There are 14 residues in the CDR3. CDR3 residues: CASSPGVTSRGYTF. CDR3 nucleotides: TGTGCCAGCAGCCCGGGAGTCACGAGTCGTGGCTACACCTTC.

This clone was counted once. This sequence joins TRBV10-3 and TRBJ2-7; 8 bases are shared with TRBD1. Germline CDR1 reads ENHRY; CDR2 reads SYGVKD. The CDR3 contains 12 residues. J gave up 5 bases and V 11 bases, and 8 bases lay outside the gene matches. The CDR3 reads CAARGRGNEQYF. CDR3 sequence (DNA): TGTGCCGCCAGGGGGCGAGGCAACGAGCAGTACTTC.

The chain uses TRBV11-2 and TRBJ1-2; 8 bases match TRBD1. The J segment lost 0 bases and the V segment lost 5 bases, leaving 11 bases of the junction unmatched. Germline V gene lookup returns CDR1 SGHAT and CDR2 FQNNGV. The CDR3 spans 17 residues. The CDR3 protein is CASSAIRDRGANYGYTF. The DNA for the CDR3 is TGTGCCAGCAGCGCAATCCGAGACAGGGGAGCTAACTATGGCTACACCTTC. The full variable domain, with the rest looked up from reference TRBV11-2 and TRBJ1-2, is EAGVAQSPRYKIIEKRQSVAFWCNPISGHATLYWYQQILGQGPKLLIQFQNNGVVDDSQLPKDRFSAERLKGVDSTLKIQPAKLEDSAVYLCASSAIRDRGANYGYTFGSGTRLTVV.

This CDR3 is CASKWLQGDYGYTF. The CDR3 DNA is TGTGCCAGCAAGTGGTTACAGGGTGACTATGGCTACACCTTC. V usage is TRBV6-1 and J usage is TRBJ1-2; TRBD1 might be the D (6 bases). This CDR3 is built from 14 residues. From germline, CDR1 is MNHNS and CDR2 SASEGT. V dropped 7 bases and J dropped 3 bases, with 15 bases sitting between them.

This clone was recorded once. The rearrangement uses TRBV7-2 and TRBJ2-2; 11 bases fit TRBD1. Germline loops: CDR1 SGHTA, CDR2 FQGNSA. The CDR3 extends over 15 amino acids. V lost 5 bases to trimming and J lost 4 bases; unmatched junction nucleotides: 3. The CDR3: CASSPGTGGTGELFF. As DNA, the CDR3 is TGTGCCAGCAGCCCTGGGACAGGGGGCACCGGGGAGCTGTTTTTT.

The chain employs TRBV5-4 and TRBJ2-3, with D uncertain. The V and J ends lost 2 bases and 0 bases respectively, with 16 bases between them. CDR1 is SGHNT, CDR2 YYREEE, per germline (reference sequence). This CDR3 has 17 residues. CDR3 DNA sequence: TGTGCCAGCAGCTTATACCCCCTGGGCCTCAGCACAGATACGCAGTATTTT. Translated: CASSLYPLGLSTDTQYF. The complete variable domain, with remaining parts taken from reference TRBV5-4 and TRBJ2-3, reads ETGVTQSPTHLIKTRGQQVTLRCSSQSGHNTVSWYQQALGQGPQFIFQYYREEENGRGNFPPRFSGLQFPNYSSELNVNALELDDSALYLCASSLYPLGLSTDTQYFGPGTRLTVL.

The rearrangement links TRBV14 to TRBJ2-3, with 9 bases lining up with TRBD2. Unmatched junction bases numbered 8, after V lost 1 base and J lost 6 bases. The CDR3 contains 16 residues. In germline, CDR1 is SGHDN, CDR2 FVKESK. The CDR3 protein is CASSQGRLAGLDTQYF. DNA for the CDR3: TGTGCCAGCAGCCAAGGAAGGCTAGCGGGGTTGGATACGCAGTATTTT.

The chain recombines TRBV2 with TRBJ2-5; 11 bases are a match to TRBD2. Germline lookup yields CDR1 SNHLY and CDR2 FYNNEI. This CDR3 is 14 amino acids long. The ends lost 4 bases at V and 4 bases at J; junction bases unmatched: 2. The DNA of the CDR3 is TGTGCCAGCAGTGGACTAGCGGGGTTAGAGACCCAGTACTTC. Encoded protein: CASSGLAGLETQYF.

V gene TRBV2 combines with J gene TRBJ1-5; D is ambiguous. This CDR3 has 13 residues. V lost 8 bases and J lost 10, with 18 bases in between. CDR1 is SNHLY, CDR2 FYNNEI, per germline. CDR3 DNA: TGTGCCAGCGCTGGGGTTGGGTCGGGACCCCAGCATTTT. Translated: CASAGVGSGPQHF.

This rearrangement joins TRBV2 to TRBJ2-1; 7 bases agree with TRBD2. Germline V gives CDR1 SNHLY, CDR2 FYNNEI. With V trimmed by 6 bases and J by 6 bases, 8 bases remained unmatched. This CDR3 contains 14 residues. The CDR3 reads CASRARLAINEQFF. For the CDR3, the DNA is TGTGCCAGCAGGGCTAGACTAGCCATCAATGAGCAGTTCTTC.

This clone was detected only once. This rearrangement joins TRBV19 to TRBJ1-5; maybe TRBD1 (5 bases). Germline assignment: CDR1 LNHDA and CDR2 SQIVND (reference sequence). V shed 7 bases and J shed 4 bases, with 8 bases lying between them. The CDR3 totals 12 residues. The CDR3 coding sequence is TGTGCCAGTAAGGGACTAAATCAGCCCCAGCATTTT. This codes for CASKGLNQPQHF.

This chain links TRBV7-6 with TRBJ2-7, with TRBD2 identical over 7 bases. This CDR3 has 16 residues. CDR1 and CDR2 from the germline V gene are SGHVS and FNYEAQ. The V segment lost 1 base and the J segment 5 bases; nucleotides outside the gene matches: 11. The CDR3 sequence is CASSLGLGGYGHEQYF. CDR3 in DNA: TGTGCCAGCAGCTTAGGGTTGGGGGGGTATGGCCACGAGCAGTACTTC. The entire variable domain, with the rest obtained from reference TRBV7-6 and TRBJ2-7, is as follows: GAGVSQSPRYKVTKRGQDVALRCDPISGHVSLYWYRQALGQGPEFLTYFNYEAQQDKSGLPNDRFSAERPEGSISTLTIQRTEQRDSAMYRCASSLGLGGYGHEQYFGPGTRLTVT.

The gene calls are TRBV30 and TRBJ1-2; D gene ambiguous. The CDR3 has 15 residues. The germline V and J ends were trimmed by 0 bases and 1 base, with 12 bases remaining between them. CDR1 GTSNPN and CDR2 SVGIG come from the germline V gene (reference sequence). The CDR3 coding sequence is TGTGCCTGGAGTGTAAAACAGTTAATTAACTATGGCTACACCTTC. It specifies CAWSVKQLINYGYTF. The full variable domain, its missing parts supplied by reference TRBV30 and TRBJ1-2, is SQTIHQWPATLVQPVGSPLSLECTVEGTSNPNLYWYRQAAGRGLQLLFYSVGIGQISSEVPQNLSASRPQDRQFILSSKKLLLSDSGFYLCAWSVKQLINYGYTFGSGTRLTVV.

The chain has TRBV7-3 and TRBJ2-1, with a tentative D call TRBD2 (6 bases). The CDR3 sequence is 14 residues long. The germline gives CDR1 SGHTA, CDR2 FQGTGA. V was cut by 1 base and J by 5 bases, with 9 bases left in between. CDR3 in amino acids: CASSLNLANNEQFF. CDR3 bases: TGTGCCAGCAGCTTAAACCTAGCGAACAATGAGCAGTTCTTC.

This clone was seen a handful of times. CDR3 DNA: TGTGCCAGCAGCCAAGGAGGAGATACGCAGTATTTT. This sequence encodes CASSQGGDTQYF. The V gene is TRBV4-2, the J gene TRBJ2-3; D gene uncertain. V shed 1 base and J shed 5 bases, with 4 bases lying between them. Germline V gene lookup returns CDR1 LGHNA and CDR2 YNFKEQ. The CDR3 is made up of 12 amino acids.

The V call is TRBV4-1, the J call TRBJ1-2; 7 nucleotides line up with TRBD1. The CDR3 is made up of 13 amino acids. Germline lookup yields CDR1 MGHRA and CDR2 YSYEKL. The junction had 0 bases not matched to a gene; V was cut back by 1 base and J by 4 bases. CDR3 sequence: CASSQGDSYGYTF. As DNA, the CDR3 is TGCGCCAGCAGCCAAGGGGACAGCTATGGCTACACCTTC.

V and J are TRBV19 and TRBJ2-2; unclear D gene. The CDR3 contains 13 residues. Per germline, CDR1 LNHDA and CDR2 SQIVND (reference sequence). V dropped 4 bases and J dropped 3 bases, with 6 bases sitting between them. As DNA, the CDR3 is TGTGCCAGTAGTACACCAGACACCGGGGAGCTGTTTTTT. Amino acid sequence: CASSTPDTGELFF.

The chain links TRBV10-3 to TRBJ2-5, with 8 bases aligning to TRBD1. The germline CDR1 and CDR2 sequences are ENHRY and SYGVKD. The V and J ends lost 4 bases and 0 bases, in that order; junction bases with no gene match: 4. The CDR3 consists of 15 residues. The CDR3 region has the DNA TGTGCCATCAGTGCAAACAGGGGGGACCAAGAGACCCAGTACTTC. Encoded protein: CAISANRGDQETQYF.

This rearrangement joins TRBV29-1 to TRBJ1-4; D uncertain. V was shortened by 7 bases and J by 4 bases, with 13 bases between the two germline ends. This CDR3 has 13 residues. Germline lookup yields CDR1 SQVTM and CDR2 ANQGSEA. The CDR3 here is CSGQTGFNEKLFF. In nucleotides, the CDR3 is TGCAGCGGCCAGACGGGGTTTAATGAAAAACTGTTTTTT.

Comments on this clone: The sample holds other DNA sequences that translate to the same CDR3. This sequence joins TRBV4-1 and TRBJ2-1, with a weak D call TRBD1 (5 bases). Germline CDR1 reads MGHRA; CDR2 reads YSYEKL. V gave up 2 bases and J gave up 7 bases, with 15 bases separating them. This CDR3 has 15 amino acids. For the CDR3, the DNA is TGCGCCAGCAGCCAATTAAGACTCCAGGGAAATGAGCAGTTCTTC. Its translation is CASSQLRLQGNEQFF.

The rearrangement links TRBV27 to TRBJ2-1; TRBD2 matches at 9 bases. The V segment lost 2 bases and the J segment 8 bases; nucleotides outside the gene matches: 4. Germline assignment: CDR1 MNHEY and CDR2 SMNVEV (reference sequence). The CDR3 is 14 residues long. The CDR3 spells CASSLQVAGDEQFF. In DNA, the CDR3 is TGTGCCAGCAGTTTACAGGTAGCGGGAGATGAGCAGTTCTTC.

This chain uses TRBV10-1 with TRBJ2-3; possible D gene TRBD2, 5 bases. The V end lost 7 bases, the J end lost 15 bases, and 11 bases lay between the germline ends. Germline V gene data show CDR1 as WNHNN and CDR2 as SYGVQD (reference sequence). This CDR3 region has 9 residues. The CDR3 here is CASKVGGYF. The CDR3 nucleotides read TGCGCCAGCAAGGTAGGAGGATATTTT.

The chain couples TRBV6-5 to TRBJ1-6, with D possibly being TRBD1 (5 bases). Germline V CDR1 and CDR2: MNHEY, SVGAGI. Trimming pared 6 bases from V and 10 bases from J, leaving 19 bases between. The CDR3 totals 15 residues. CDR3 coding DNA: TGTGCCAGCAGCCTAAAACCGGGACTTGGGTCACCCCTCCACTTT. This sequence encodes CASSLKPGLGSPLHF.

The rearrangement links TRBV6-5 to TRBJ2-5; no definite D call. The CDR3 spans 11 residues. V was cut by 5 bases and J by 2 bases, with 3 bases left in between. Germline lookup yields CDR1 MNHEY and CDR2 SVGAGI. The CDR3 region is CASSQQETQYF. CDR3 sequence (DNA): TGTGCCAGCAGTCAGCAAGAGACCCAGTACTTC.

The J gene is TRBJ1-1, the V gene TRBV6-5, with D uncertain. Germline CDR1 reads MNHEY; CDR2 reads SVGAGI. The V end was cut by 7 bases, the J end by 8 bases, with 11 bases between. The CDR3 covers 11 residues. The CDR3 is CASTFFVEAFF. The DNA for the CDR3 is TGTGCCAGCACCTTCTTCGTCGAAGCTTTCTTT.

The chain combines TRBV10-3 with TRBJ1-6; D is possibly TRBD1 (6 bases). This CDR3 contains 13 residues. The V gene lost 3 bases and the J gene lost 14 bases, with 14 bases spanning the gap. From germline, CDR1 is ENHRY and CDR2 SYGVKD. CDR3 sequence (DNA): TGTGCCATCAGTGAAACGTCAGGGGAATCCCTCCACTTT. Translated: CAISETSGESLHF.

This chain joins TRBV5-1 and TRBJ1-4; tentative D call: TRBD1 (5 bases). Germline V gene lookup returns CDR1 SGHRS and CDR2 YFSETQ. Trimming pared 3 bases from V and 4 bases from J, leaving 10 bases between. This CDR3 spans 14 amino acids. In nucleotides, the CDR3 is TGCGCCAGCAGCTGGGCGGGGGGTAATGAAAAACTGTTTTTT. As protein: CASSWAGGNEKLFF.

The chain links TRBV5-8 to TRBJ1-2, with a weak D call TRBD1 (6 bases). Trimming cost V 0 bases and J 8 bases, with 14 bases left between them. This CDR3 is 14 amino acids long. CDR1 is SGHTS and CDR2 is YDEGEE in the germline V gene. The CDR3 region is CASSLDRENQGYTF. The CDR3 coding sequence is TGTGCCAGCAGCTTGGACAGGGAGAACCAGGGCTACACCTTC.

The chain carries TRBV5-6 and TRBJ2-2; TRBD1 aligns across 7 bases. This CDR3 region has 16 residues. The germline V gene encodes CDR1 SGHDT and CDR2 YYEEEE. Unmatched junction bases numbered 7, after V lost 4 bases and J lost 1 base. This CDR3 is CASSPPGQRNTGELFF. CDR3 DNA sequence: TGTGCCAGCAGCCCACCGGGACAGAGGAACACCGGGGAGCTGTTTTTT.